A selection of T cell receptor beta chains follows, all from one sample in a study of metastatic and nonmetastatic thyroid tumors. TCRdb used MiXCR to call clones anew from the PCR reads. In the table there are 30,000 to 45,000 clones, about 30% of which are singletons. Sequenced input: blood. The receptors were gathered from a male donor with papillary thyroid cancer or a benign thyroid nodule (not recorded which). Some clones in this sample may be carry-over from other donors' samples. The CDR3 runs from the conserved cysteine through the conserved F or W. The D gene is left open where the match is weak. Some rows mark clone size as missing; the rest say once, few, many or name a class of expanded clone.

TRBV28,.,13,.,TRBJ2-7,CASRPGRGYEQYF,TGTGCCAGCAGACCGGGACGAGGATACGAGCAGTACTTC
TRBV2,.,14,TRBD1,TRBJ1-5,CASSGDRGNQPQHF,TGTGCCAGCAGTGGGGACAGGGGCAATCAGCCCCAGCATTTT
TRBV20-1,many,14,TRBD2,TRBJ2-7,CSAPSASGAYEQYF,TGCAGTGCCCCCTCTGCTAGCGGTGCGTACGAGCAGTACTTC
TRBV6-6,.,15,.,TRBJ1-6,CASSYSGLGGSPLHF,TGTGCCAGCAGTTACTCGGGATTGGGGGGTTCACCCCTCCACTTT
TRBV3-1,.,16,.,TRBJ2-6,CASSHRDLAGANVLTF,TGTGCCAGCAGTCACAGGGACTTGGCTGGGGCCAACGTCCTGACTTTC
TRBV13,many,12,.,TRBJ2-3,CASAVSPPTQYF,TGTGCAAGCGCAGTCAGTCCGCCTACGCAGTATTTT
TRBV7-2,.,14,TRBD2,TRBJ2-7,CASSASSGSYEQYF,TGTGCCAGCAGCGCCTCTAGCGGGAGCTACGAGCAGTACTTC
TRBV5-1,many,15,TRBD2,TRBJ2-7,CASSKGLAVSYEQYF,TGCGCCAGCAGCAAGGGACTAGCGGTCTCCTACGAGCAGTACTTC
TRBV6-1,.,11,.,TRBJ2-2,CASGITGEMFF,TGTGCCAGCGGTATAACCGGGGAAATGTTTTTT
TRBV20-1,.,13,.,TRBJ2-7,CSAPTTRIDEQYF,TGCAGTGCCCCGACTACTAGAATCGACGAGCAGTACTTC
TRBV5-7,many,18,TRBD1,TRBJ2-1,CASSQLGQVSQSLNEQFF,TGTGCCAGCAGCCAACTGGGACAGGTATCCCAATCTCTCAATGAGCAGTTCTTC
TRBV5-1,.,17,TRBD2,TRBJ2-7,CASSLVPPPAGTYEQYF,TGCGCCAGCAGCTTGGTCCCCCCACCAGCGGGGACCTACGAGCAGTACTTC
TRBV7-9,many,13,.,TRBJ2-1,CASSPAAMDEQFF,TGTGCCAGCAGCCCGGCAGCTATGGATGAGCAGTTCTTC
TRBV5-1,once,14,.,TRBJ1-2,CASSLLTGNYGYTF,TGCGCCAGCAGCTTATTGACAGGCAACTATGGCTACACCTTC
TRBV18,.,13,.,TRBJ1-1,CASSKSDFAEAFF,TGTGCCAGCTCAAAAAGTGACTTCGCAGAAGCTTTCTTT
TRBV4-2,many,15,.,TRBJ2-3,CASSQDWAVTDTQYF,TGTGCCAGCAGCCAAGATTGGGCGGTGACAGATACGCAGTATTTT
TRBV27,few,15,.,TRBJ1-2,CASSSLEWGDYGYTF,TGTGCCAGCAGTTCTCTGGAGTGGGGAGACTATGGCTATACCTTC
TRBV20-1,few,17,TRBD2,TRBJ2-3,CSARGTSGRAGTDTQYF,TGCAGTGCTAGAGGGACTAGCGGGAGGGCGGGCACAGATACGCAGTATTTT
TRBV27,few,15,.,TRBJ1-2,CASSAGQGPFYGYTF,TGTGCCAGCAGTGCCGGGCAGGGACCATTTTATGGCTACACCTTC
TRBV6-4,.,16,TRBD1,TRBJ2-5,CARSVTGGEGTETQYF,TGTGCCAGAAGTGTTACAGGGGGCGAAGGGACAGAGACCCAGTACTTC
TRBV12-3/TRBV12-4,many,12,.,TRBJ2-2,CASSFYPGELFF,TGTGCCAGCAGTTTTTACCCCGGGGAGCTGTTTTTT
TRBV7-6,few,14,TRBD2,TRBJ2-1,CASSYLAANNEQFF,TGTGCCAGCAGCTACCTAGCGGCTAACAATGAGCAGTTCTTC
TRBV19,.,14,.,TRBJ1-1,CASKTKNGNTEAFF,TGTGCCAGTAAGACTAAGAATGGGAACACTGAAGCTTTCTTT
TRBV6-6,.,13,.,TRBJ2-3,CASSYEGTGTQYF,TGTGCCAGCAGTTACGAGGGGACGGGTACGCAGTATTTT
TRBV6-4,few,14,.,TRBJ2-3,CASSAGTSTDTQYF,TGTGCCAGCAGTGCCGGGACTAGCACAGATACGCAGTATTTT
TRBV28,many,15,TRBD2,TRBJ2-7,CASASRLAGGYEQYF,TGTGCCAGCGCTTCCCGGCTAGCGGGAGGCTACGAGCAGTACTTC
TRBV5-1,.,15,TRBD2,TRBJ2-7,CASSPRAGVIYEQYF,TGCGCCAGCAGCCCCCGAGCGGGGGTAATTTACGAGCAGTACTTC
TRBV4-2,many,20,TRBD2,TRBJ2-1,CASRHRTGIGGTRGFNEQFF,TGTGCCAGCAGACACCGTACAGGGATTGGCGGGACTAGGGGGTTCAATGAGCAGTTCTTC